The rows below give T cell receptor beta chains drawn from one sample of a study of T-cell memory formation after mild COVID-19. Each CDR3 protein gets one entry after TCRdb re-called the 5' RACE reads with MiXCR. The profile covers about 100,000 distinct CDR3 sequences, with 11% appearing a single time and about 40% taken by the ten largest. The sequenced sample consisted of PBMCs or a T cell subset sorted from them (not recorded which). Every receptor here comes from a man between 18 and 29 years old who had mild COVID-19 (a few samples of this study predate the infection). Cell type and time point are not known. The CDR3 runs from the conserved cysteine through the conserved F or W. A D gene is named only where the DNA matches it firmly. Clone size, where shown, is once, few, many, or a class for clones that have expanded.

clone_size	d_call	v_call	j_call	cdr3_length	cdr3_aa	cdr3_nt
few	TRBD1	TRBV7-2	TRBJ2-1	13	CASSYGQDNEQFF	TGTGCCAGCAGCTACGGACAGGACAATGAGCAGTTCTTC
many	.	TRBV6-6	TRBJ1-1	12	CASSGRNTEAFF	TGTGCCAGCAGTGGGAGGAACACTGAAGCTTTCTTT
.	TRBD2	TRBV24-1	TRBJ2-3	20	CATSDPSGTSGGQYTDTQYF	TGTGCCACCAGTGACCCGAGTGGGACTAGCGGGGGGCAATACACAGATACGCAGTATTTT
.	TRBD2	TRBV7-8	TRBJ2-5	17	CASSLPRAGGARETQYF	TGTGCCAGCAGCTTGCCTCGGGCGGGAGGTGCCCGCGAGACCCAGTACTTC
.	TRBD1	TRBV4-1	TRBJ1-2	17	CASSQAGRQGLNYGYTF	TGCGCCAGCAGCCAAGCCGGGAGACAGGGGCTGAACTATGGCTACACCTTC
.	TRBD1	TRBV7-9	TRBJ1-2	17	CASSQLGESGGHYGYTF	TGTGCCAGCAGCCAGCTGGGCGAATCAGGGGGCCACTATGGCTACACCTTC
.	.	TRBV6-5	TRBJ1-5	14	CASRAAPGDQPQHF	TGTGCCAGCAGGGCCGCCCCGGGCGATCAGCCCCAGCATTTT
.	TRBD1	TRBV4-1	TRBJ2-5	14	CASSQDRGQETQYF	TGCGCCAGCAGCCAAGACAGGGGACAGGAGACCCAGTACTTC
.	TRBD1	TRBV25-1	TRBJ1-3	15	CASSGRDRAGNTIYF	TGTGCCAGCAGTGGCCGGGACAGGGCTGGAAACACCATATATTTT
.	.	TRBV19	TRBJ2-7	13	CASSIGARDEQYF	TGTGCCAGTAGTATCGGGGCCAGGGACGAGCAGTACTTC
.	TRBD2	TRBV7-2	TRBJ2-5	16	CASSLMIAGDGETQYF	TGTGCCAGCAGCTTAATGATAGCGGGGGACGGAGAGACCCAGTACTTC
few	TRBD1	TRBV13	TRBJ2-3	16	CASSLEPGQSTDTQYF	TGTGCCAGCAGCTTAGAACCGGGACAGAGCACAGATACGCAGTATTTT
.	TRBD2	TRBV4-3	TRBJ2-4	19	CASSQEMVGSGGAKNIQYF	TGCGCCAGCAGCCAAGAAATGGTTGGGAGCGGGGGGGCCAAAAACATTCAGTACTTC
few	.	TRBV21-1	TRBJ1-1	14	CASSTRGLCTEAFF	TGTGCCAGCAGCACCAGGGGTTTGTGTACTGAAGCTTTCTTT
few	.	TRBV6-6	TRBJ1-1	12	CASSGVNTEAFF	TGTGCCAGCAGTGGAGTGAACACTGAAGCTTTCTTT
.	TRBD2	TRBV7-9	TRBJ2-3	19	CASSLPSGTSGSYTDTQYF	TGTGCCAGCAGCTTACCCTCCGGGACTAGCGGATCCTACACAGATACGCAGTATTTT
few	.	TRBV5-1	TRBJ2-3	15	CASSLAQTSTDTQYF	TGCGCCAGCAGCTTGGCTCAGACTAGCACAGATACGCAGTATTTT
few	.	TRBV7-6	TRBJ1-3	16	CASSSTSRITGNTIYF	TGTGCCAGCAGCTCGACATCGAGGATAACCGGAAACACCATATATTTT
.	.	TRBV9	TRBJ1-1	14	CASSPQSGNTEAFF	TGTGCCAGCAGCCCCCAGTCGGGGAACACTGAAGCTTTCTTT
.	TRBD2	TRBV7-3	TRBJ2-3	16	CASSPGTSGYTDTQYF	TGTGCCAGCAGTCCAGGGACTAGCGGGTACACAGATACGCAGTATTTT
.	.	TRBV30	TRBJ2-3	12	CAWTWGVDTQYF	TGTGCCTGGACATGGGGTGTGGATACGCAGTATTTT
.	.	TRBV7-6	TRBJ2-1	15	CASSLQDSGANEQFF	TGTGCCAGCAGCTTACAAGATTCGGGGGCCAATGAGCAGTTCTTC
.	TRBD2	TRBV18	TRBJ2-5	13	CASNTDGGETQYF	TGTGCCAGCAACACCGACGGGGGGGAGACCCAGTACTTC
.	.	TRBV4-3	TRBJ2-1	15	CASSQDMGPYNEQFF	TGCGCCAGCAGCCAAGATATGGGCCCCTACAATGAGCAGTTCTTC
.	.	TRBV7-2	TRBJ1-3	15	CASSLSRAPGNTIYF	TGTGCCAGCAGCCTAAGCAGGGCGCCTGGAAACACCATATATTTT
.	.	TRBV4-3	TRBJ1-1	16	CASSQDKWAGDTEAFF	TGCGCCAGCAGCCAAGATAAGTGGGCAGGGGACACTGAAGCTTTCTTT
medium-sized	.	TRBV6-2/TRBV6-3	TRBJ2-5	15	CASSAGTSDQETQYF	TGTGCCAGCAGTGCCGGCACCAGTGATCAAGAGACCCAGTACTTC
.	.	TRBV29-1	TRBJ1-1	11	CSVPMNTEAFF	TGCAGTGTTCCTATGAACACTGAAGCTTTCTTT
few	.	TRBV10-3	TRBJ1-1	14	CAIRGGSEGPRAFF	TGTGCCATCAGAGGCGGGTCCGAGGGTCCACGGGCTTTCTTT
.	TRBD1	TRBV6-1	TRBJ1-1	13	CASTLTGETEAFF	TGTGCCAGCACTCTGACAGGGGAGACTGAAGCTTTCTTT
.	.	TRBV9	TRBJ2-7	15	CASSSEASGSYEQYF	TGTGCCAGCAGCTCCGAGGCAAGCGGATCCTACGAGCAGTACTTC
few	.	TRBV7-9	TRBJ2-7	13	CASSHPGDYEQYF	TGTGCCAGCAGCCACCCGGGGGACTACGAGCAGTACTTC
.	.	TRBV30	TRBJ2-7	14	CAWSVPVRYYEQYF	TGTGCCTGGAGTGTACCGGTCAGATACTACGAGCAGTACTTC
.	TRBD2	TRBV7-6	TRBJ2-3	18	CASSSGTSGGPSTDTQYF	TGTGCCAGCAGCTCGGGGACTAGCGGGGGGCCTAGCACAGATACGCAGTATTTT
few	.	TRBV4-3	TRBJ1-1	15	CASSQGPPRNTEAFF	TGCGCCAGCAGCCAAGGCCCCCCAAGGAACACTGAAGCTTTCTTT
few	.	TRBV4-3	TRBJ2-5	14	CASSQVNERETQYF	TGCGCCAGCAGCCAAGTTAACGAACGGGAGACCCAGTACTTC
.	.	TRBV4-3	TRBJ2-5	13	CASSQDETETQYF	TGCGCCAGCAGCCAAGATGAGACGGAGACCCAGTACTTC
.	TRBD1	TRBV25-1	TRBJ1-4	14	CASSGQGLEEKLFF	TGTGCCAGCAGTGGACAGGGGCTGGAAGAGAAACTGTTTTTT
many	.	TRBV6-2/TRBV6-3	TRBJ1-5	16	CASSSERRSGNQPQHF	TGTGCCAGCAGTTCCGAACGCAGAAGCGGCAATCAGCCCCAGCATTTT
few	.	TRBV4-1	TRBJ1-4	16	CASSQVARQSNEKLFF	TGCGCCAGCAGCCAAGTGGCGCGACAGTCGAATGAAAAACTGTTTTTT
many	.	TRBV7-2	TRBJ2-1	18	CASSLARGSGISYNEQFF	TGTGCCAGCAGCTTAGCGCGGGGTTCAGGGATCTCCTACAATGAGCAGTTCTTC
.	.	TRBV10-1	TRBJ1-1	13	CASSDLVNTEAFF	TGCGCCAGCAGTGATTTGGTGAACACTGAAGCTTTCTTT
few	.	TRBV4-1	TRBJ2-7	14	CASSPQAASYEQYF	TGCGCCAGCAGCCCCCAAGCGGCCTCCTACGAGCAGTACTTC
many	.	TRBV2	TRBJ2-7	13	CASSGGVSYEQYF	TGTGCCAGCAGCGGAGGGGTCTCTTACGAGCAGTACTTC
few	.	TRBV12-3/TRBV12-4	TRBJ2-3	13	CASTTPSTDTQYF	TGTGCCAGCACCACCCCTAGCACAGATACGCAGTATTTT
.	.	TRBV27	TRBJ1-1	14	CASSRGVVGTEAFF	TGTGCCAGCAGTCGGGGCGTTGTTGGAACTGAAGCTTTCTTT
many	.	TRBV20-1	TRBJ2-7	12	CSAQPGDYEQYF	TGCAGTGCTCAGCCGGGGGACTACGAGCAGTACTTC
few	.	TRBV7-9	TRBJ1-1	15	CASSQDQEGGTEAFF	TGTGCCAGCAGCCAGGATCAAGAGGGAGGCACTGAAGCTTTCTTT
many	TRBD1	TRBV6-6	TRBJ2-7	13	CASSHGTALEQYF	TGTGCCAGCAGTCACGGGACAGCCTTGGAGCAGTACTTC
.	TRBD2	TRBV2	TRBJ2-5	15	CASSDSGLAEETQYF	TGTGCCAGCAGTGACTCGGGACTAGCAGAAGAGACCCAGTACTTC
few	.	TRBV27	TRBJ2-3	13	CASKIALTDTQYF	TGTGCCAGCAAGATCGCTCTCACAGATACGCAGTATTTT
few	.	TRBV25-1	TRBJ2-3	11	CASSESNTQYF	TGTGCCAGCAGTGAATCAAATACGCAGTATTTT
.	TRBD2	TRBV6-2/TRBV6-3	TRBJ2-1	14	CASRGSGEYNEQFF	TGTGCCAGCCGGGGTAGCGGGGAGTACAATGAGCAGTTCTTC
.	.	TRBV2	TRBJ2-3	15	CASSVLQGSTDTQYF	TGTGCCAGCAGTGTCCTCCAGGGGAGCACAGATACGCAGTATTTT
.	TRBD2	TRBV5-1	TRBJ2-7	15	CASSLGLAGHYEQYF	TGCGCCAGCAGCTTGGGACTAGCGGGCCACTACGAGCAGTACTTC
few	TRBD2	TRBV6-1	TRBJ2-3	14	CASSGTSGTDTQYF	TGTGCCAGCAGTGGGACTAGCGGCACAGATACGCAGTATTTT
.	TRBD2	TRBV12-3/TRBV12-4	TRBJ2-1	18	CASSLGLAGVPGMREQFF	TGTGCCAGCAGTTTAGGACTAGCGGGGGTCCCCGGGATGCGTGAGCAGTTCTTC